What follows describes a single T cell receptor beta chain. The specificity of this receptor is unknown. A single base separates this from a much larger clone, so it may be a read error. Total RNA and DNA were co-extracted from roughly 20-30 mg of bulk tissue with the AllPrep DNA/RNA mini kit, without cell sorting. Between November 2015 and 2016, 4 to 6 patients in China with histopathologically diagnosed primary liver carcinoma had surgical resection. Patients had chronic HBV infection and were treatment-naive at sampling. Each tumor was sampled at five spatially separated regions: the superior, inferior, left-lateral and right-lateral poles and the tumor centre. According to histology, viable tumor cells made up more than 75% of every tumor sample. Each fresh piece of tumor and adjacent tissue was cut in two, with one half stored in RNAlater at -80 degrees C and the other half sent for histology.

The data are from a study of tumor-infiltrating lymphocytes in primary liver carcinoma (dated by TCRdb to 2016 to 2017). Study-level background: The five patients, three men and two women aged 30 to 69 years, had hepatocellular carcinoma (four) or combined HCC and intrahepatic cholangiocarcinoma (one). The five patients had tumors staged T1-T3 N0M0, with maximum diameters ranging from about 4.2 to 10 cm. Each sample produced about 3.5 to 7.13 million productive TCRbeta reads, and read depth showed no significant difference between tissue types. Across five regions of each liver tumor, along with adjacent normal tissue and blood, the study brought together TCRbeta repertoire sequencing, expression microarrays and whole-exome sequencing. TCRbeta repertoire sequencing covered 35 specimens from 5 patients: roughly 25 tumor regions, 5 adjacent noncancerous liver tissues and 5 peripheral blood samples. The 20 to 25 tumor region samples were profiled with Agilent mRNA microarrays so that TCRbeta repertoire diversity could be related to the local molecular phenotype. High reproducibility was observed for the technical replicate repertoires, with mean shared-clone rates approximately 0.9 and correlation coefficients above 0.98.

On the study overall, not on this receptor specifically: Only the TCR beta chain was sequenced, so true repertoire diversity is likely underestimated because unpaired alpha chains were not captured. The top 250 clones made up a significantly larger repertoire fraction in tumors than in blood (p = 0.039). With just 4 to 6 patients in the study, the authors point out that the findings should be validated in a larger study. Comparison of CD4+ and CD8+ T cell repertoires was precluded by the use of bulk unsorted samples. Repertoire overlap was found to be higher between tumor regions (mean about 36%) than between tumor-adjacent (around 17%) or tumor-blood (14%) pairs, consistent with antigen-driven expansion. Only about 7-24% of top clones were present in all five regions of a tumor, suggesting spatial heterogeneity of tumor-infiltrating T cells.

The CDR3, cysteine through phenylalanine, is 14 amino acids long. Only the CDR3 region is kept as DNA, spanning 42 bases read in frame from base 1. Sequences MNHEY (CDR1) and SVGAGI (CDR2) are obtained from the germline V gene. Trimming removed 10 bases from V and 2 bases from J, leaving 18 bases between the germline ends. A constant-region primer and ProtoScript II reverse transcriptase were used to reverse-transcribe TCRbeta-specific cDNA from approximately 550 ng total RNA. The TCRbeta libraries were prepared through three rounds of nested multiplex PCR following a slightly modified ARM-PCR procedure. Each of the first two PCR rounds ran for approximately 10 cycles using multiplex TRBV1-TRBV30 forward primers together with a Cbeta reverse primer. Sample barcodes and Illumina adapters were added in a final 25-cycle PCR with Deep VentR polymerase. Before sequencing, amplicons of 200-500 bp were gel-purified using a QIAquick gel extraction kit. The TCRbeta amplicons were sequenced with 250-bp paired-end reads on an Illumina HiSeq 2500. Per the source publication's procedure: Quality trimming of reads was performed with Trimmomatic v0.33, and paired reads were merged with FLASH v1.2.11 so that full CDR3 sequences could be recovered. V, D and J germline segments were assigned to the rearranged TCRbeta sequences using MiGEC v1.2.1b. Clonotype statistics, along with Shannon-Wiener diversity indices, were calculated using VDJtools v1.0.0. To reduce sampling bias, subsequent analyses other than the diversity analysis used only the 250 most abundant clonotypes in each sample. In TCRdb, the public reads were trimmed at Q25 with fastp and aligned with MiXCR, with productive beta chains retained. For every CDR3 protein sequence, its rows merge into one entry that carries the most common genes and DNA. TCRdb, not the authors, supplied the V and J calls. This sample comprises 95,000 to 100,000 distinct CDR3 sequences, about 63% of them detected only once. The ten top clones hold around 12% of the sample.

The material sequenced was liver tumor tissue from sampling region 2. Sample cell subset or site, as interpreted from the label and publication: tumor region T2, inferior pole. The sequence was obtained from a woman aged 55-75 years with primary liver carcinoma and hepatitis B virus infection. The chain is assembled from TRBV6-5 and TRBJ2-7, with a tentative D call of TRBD1 or TRBD2, each matching 5 bases. DNA sequence: TGTGCCACCTGCCTCGAAGGGACCGCCTACGAGCAGTACTTC. Translation gives CATCLEGTAYEQYF.